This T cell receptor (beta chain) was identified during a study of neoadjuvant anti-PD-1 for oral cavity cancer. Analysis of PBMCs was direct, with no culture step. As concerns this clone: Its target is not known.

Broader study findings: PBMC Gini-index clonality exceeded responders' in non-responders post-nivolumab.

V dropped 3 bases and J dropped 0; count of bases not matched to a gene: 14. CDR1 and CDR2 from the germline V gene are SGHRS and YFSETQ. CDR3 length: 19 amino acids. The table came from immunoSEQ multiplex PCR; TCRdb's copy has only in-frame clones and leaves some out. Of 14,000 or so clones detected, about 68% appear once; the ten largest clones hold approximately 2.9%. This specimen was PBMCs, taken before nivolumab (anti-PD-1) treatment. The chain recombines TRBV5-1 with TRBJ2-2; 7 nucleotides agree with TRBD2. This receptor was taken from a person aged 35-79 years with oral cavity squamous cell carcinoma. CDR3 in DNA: TGCGCCAGCAGCTCCGGTCTTTACGGGAGGTTTACGAACACCGGGGAGCTGTTTTTT. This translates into CASSSGLYGRFTNTGELFF.